The present T cell receptor beta chain was sequenced within a study of identical twins (dated by TCRdb to 2015 to 2016). About the investigation overall: To test whether fetal clonotypes persist, the study used deep sequencing on TCR alpha and beta repertoires from monozygotic twins, unrelated adults of various ages, and cord blood. Replicate twin experiments were performed at different times using different library preparation protocols to rule out contamination. Overall study results and their limits: Because the same donors could not be followed over many years, the conclusions relied on cross-sectional statistical analysis. Abundant cord blood beta clonotypes had fewer insertions, young adult naive repertoires showed a similar but weaker trend, and memory repertoires showed no such trend. Invariant T cells such as MAIT and iNKT could partly confound zero-insertion analyses, although diverse VJ usage argued against such confounding for most clonotypes. In monozygotic twins, recombination models systematically underestimated out-of-frame TCR alpha sharing, but the models matched the sharing seen between unrelated individuals. Compared with coincidental sharing between unrelated individuals, out-of-frame TCR alpha sequences shared between twins showed an excess of sequences with low generation probability. The excess sharing between twins in beta out-of-frame sequences was weaker because fewer shared sequences reduced the signal-to-noise ratio.

The method behind the library was 5' RACE. The data were produced on an Illumina HiSeq 2000. A universal primer binding site was added through template switching, and the final cDNA carried a unique molecular identifier so that TCR cDNA molecules could be counted accurately. Specific primers in the conserved constant-segment region were used to synthesize first-strand cDNA for TCR alpha and beta chains. To control for contamination, every cDNA library carried two barcodes: a SMART-Mk sample barcode plus Illumina barcodes. TruSeq adapter sequences, together with Illumina sample barcodes, were added in two successive PCR steps. The Illumina HiSeq platform was used with custom primers to sequence TCR alpha and beta cDNA libraries. The authors' analysis ran thus. Raw reads were processed with MiGEC to extract unique molecular identifiers, and MiXCR was used to determine CDR3 positions. Recombination models were inferred per individual with the repgenHMM and IGoR tools using an EM algorithm. Shared clonotypes were analyzed with the tcR package in R, and sharing was normalized by the product of cloneset sizes. To study raw recombination without the effects of thymic and clonal selection, out-of-frame nonproductive sequences were analyzed. The public reads were reprocessed in TCRdb via fastp at Q25 and MiXCR, keeping in-frame beta chains. Each CDR3 protein appears once, grouped with its most common genes and DNA. These V and J calls are TCRdb output, not the study's own analysis. The sample contains 350,000 to 500,000 distinct CDR3 sequences, under 20% of them found a single time. 9.5% to 15% of the sample rests with the top ten.

Only healthy Caucasian donors were included. The researchers also sequenced three unrelated adults who were not twins: a male aged 18 to 29, a male aged 50 to 59, and a female aged 50 to 59. Miltenyi CD45RO+ enrichment and human naive T-cell isolation kits were used to isolate memory (CD45RO+) and naive T cells from PBMC. With regard to this clonotype: This clone's antigen is unknown. The sample holds no much larger clone one base away, and base qualities are not on file.

This receptor was identified in a man aged 50-60 years in good health. Sample: naive T cells sorted from blood. What the cell subset or site label conveys for this sample: cells isolated with a human naive T-cell isolation kit.

The CDR3 amino acid sequence is: CSARSSVSDSPLHF. The sequenced DNA: TGCAGTGCTAGAAGCTCAGTGAGTGATTCACCCCTCCACTTT. The V and J genes are TRBV20-1 and TRBJ1-6, with no confidently assigned D gene. CDR1 DFQATT and CDR2 SNEGSKA are derived from the germline V gene (reference sequence). The junction carries 13 bases between V and J, which are trimmed by 2 bases and 8 bases respectively. The CDR3 runs 14 residues from the cysteine to the phenylalanine. Solely the CDR3 DNA is kept, with 42 bases framed from the first base.